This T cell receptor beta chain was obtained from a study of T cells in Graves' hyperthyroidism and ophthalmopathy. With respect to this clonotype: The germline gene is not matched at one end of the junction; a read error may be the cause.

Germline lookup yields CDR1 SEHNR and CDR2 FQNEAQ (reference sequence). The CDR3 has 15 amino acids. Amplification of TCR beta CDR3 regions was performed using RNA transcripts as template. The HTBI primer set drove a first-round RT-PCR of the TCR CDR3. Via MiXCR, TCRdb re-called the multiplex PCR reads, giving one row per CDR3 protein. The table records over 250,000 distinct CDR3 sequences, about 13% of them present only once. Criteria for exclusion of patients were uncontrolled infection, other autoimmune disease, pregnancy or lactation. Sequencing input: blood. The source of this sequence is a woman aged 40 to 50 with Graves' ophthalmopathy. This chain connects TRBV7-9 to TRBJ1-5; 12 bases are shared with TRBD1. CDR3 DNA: TGTGCCAGCAGCACAGGGACAGGGGGCAATCGGCCCCAGCATTTT. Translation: CASSTGTGGNRPQHF.